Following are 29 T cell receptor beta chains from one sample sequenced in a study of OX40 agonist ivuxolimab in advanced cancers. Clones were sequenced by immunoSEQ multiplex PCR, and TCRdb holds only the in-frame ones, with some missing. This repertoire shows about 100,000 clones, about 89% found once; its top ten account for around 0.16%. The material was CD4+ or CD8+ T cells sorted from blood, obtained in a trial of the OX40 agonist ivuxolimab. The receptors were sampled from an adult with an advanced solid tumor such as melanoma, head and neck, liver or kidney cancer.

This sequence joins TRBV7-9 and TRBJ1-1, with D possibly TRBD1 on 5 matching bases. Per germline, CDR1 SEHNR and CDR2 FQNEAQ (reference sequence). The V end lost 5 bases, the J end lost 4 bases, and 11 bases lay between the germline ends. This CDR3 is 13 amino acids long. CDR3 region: CASSLSGGTEAFF. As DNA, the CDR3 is TGTGCCAGCAGCCTATCGGGGGGCACTGAAGCTTTCTTT.

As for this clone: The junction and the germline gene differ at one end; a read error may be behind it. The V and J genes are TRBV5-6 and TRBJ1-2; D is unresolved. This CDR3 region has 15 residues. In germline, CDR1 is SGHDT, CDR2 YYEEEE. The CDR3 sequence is CASTLGRLYNYGYTF. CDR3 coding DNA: TGTGCCAGCACCTTGGGGAGGCTTTATAACTATGGCTACACCTTC.

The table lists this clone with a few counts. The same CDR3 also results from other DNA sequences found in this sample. The CDR3 region is CASSSQPYNEQFF. CDR3 nucleotides: TGCGCCAGCAGCTCTCAACCATACAATGAGCAGTTCTTC. The rearrangement joins TRBV5-1 to TRBJ2-1; D is uncertain. CDR3 length equals 13 residues. In germline, CDR1 is SGHRS, CDR2 YFSETQ. The V and J ends lost 3 bases and 4 bases respectively, with 8 bases between them.

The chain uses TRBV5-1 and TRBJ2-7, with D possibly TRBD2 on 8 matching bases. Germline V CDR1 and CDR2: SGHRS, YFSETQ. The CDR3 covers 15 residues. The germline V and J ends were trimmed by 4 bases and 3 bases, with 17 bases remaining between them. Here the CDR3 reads CASSVAGQNFYEQYF. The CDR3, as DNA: TGCGCCAGCAGCGTAGCGGGACAGAATTTCTACGAGCAGTACTTC.

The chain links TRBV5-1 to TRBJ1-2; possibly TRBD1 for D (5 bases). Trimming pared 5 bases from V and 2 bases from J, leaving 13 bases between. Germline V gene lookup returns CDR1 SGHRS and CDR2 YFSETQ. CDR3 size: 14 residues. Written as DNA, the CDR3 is TGCGCCAGCAGACTCATCGGACAAAACTATGGCTACACCTTC. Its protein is CASRLIGQNYGYTF.

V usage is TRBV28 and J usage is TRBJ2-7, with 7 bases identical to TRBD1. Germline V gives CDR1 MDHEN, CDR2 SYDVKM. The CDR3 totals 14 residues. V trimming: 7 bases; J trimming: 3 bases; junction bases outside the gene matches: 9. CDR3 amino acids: CASNRQGGIYEQYF. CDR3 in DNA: TGTGCCAGCAACCGACAGGGCGGTATCTACGAGCAGTACTTC.

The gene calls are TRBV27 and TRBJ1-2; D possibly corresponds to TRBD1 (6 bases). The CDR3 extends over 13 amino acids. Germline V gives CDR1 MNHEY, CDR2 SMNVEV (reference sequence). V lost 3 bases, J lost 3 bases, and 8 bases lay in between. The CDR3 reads CASSFQGYYGYTF. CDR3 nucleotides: TGTGCCAGCAGTTTCCAGGGGTACTATGGCTACACCTTC.

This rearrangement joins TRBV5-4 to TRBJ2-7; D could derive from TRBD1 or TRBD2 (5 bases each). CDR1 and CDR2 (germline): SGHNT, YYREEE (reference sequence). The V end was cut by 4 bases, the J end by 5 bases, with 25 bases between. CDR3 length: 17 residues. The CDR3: CASSRPGLPGTQNEQYF. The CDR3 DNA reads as TGTGCCAGCAGCCGCCCGGGGTTGCCCGGGACCCAAAACGAGCAGTACTTC. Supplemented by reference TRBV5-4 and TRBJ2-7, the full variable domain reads ETGVTQSPTHLIKTRGQQVTLRCSSQSGHNTVSWYQQALGQGPQFIFQYYREEENGRGNFPPRFSGLQFPNYSSELNVNALELDDSALYLCASSRPGLPGTQNEQYFGPGTRLTVT.

CDR3 DNA: TGCGCCAGCAGCTTGGCGTTAAGTAACTACAATGAGCAGTTCTTC. Amino acid sequence: CASSLALSNYNEQFF. V usage is TRBV5-1 and J usage is TRBJ2-1; D unresolved. Germline V gene data show CDR1 as SGHRS and CDR2 as YFSETQ. V lost 0 bases and J lost 3, with 10 bases in between. The CDR3 is made up of 15 amino acids.

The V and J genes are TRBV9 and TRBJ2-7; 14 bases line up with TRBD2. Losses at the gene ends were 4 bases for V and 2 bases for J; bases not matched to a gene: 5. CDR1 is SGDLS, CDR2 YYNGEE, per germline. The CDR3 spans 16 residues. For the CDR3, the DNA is TGTGCCAGCAGCCCTGGACTAGCGGGAGGAACCTACGAGCAGTACTTC. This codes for CASSPGLAGGTYEQYF.

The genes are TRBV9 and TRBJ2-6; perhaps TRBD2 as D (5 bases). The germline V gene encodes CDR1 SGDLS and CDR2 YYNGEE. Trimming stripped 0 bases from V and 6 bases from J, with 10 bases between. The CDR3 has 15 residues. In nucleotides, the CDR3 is TGTGCCAGCAGCGTAGGAGGGCATGAGGCCAACGTCCTGACTTTC. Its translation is CASSVGGHEANVLTF.

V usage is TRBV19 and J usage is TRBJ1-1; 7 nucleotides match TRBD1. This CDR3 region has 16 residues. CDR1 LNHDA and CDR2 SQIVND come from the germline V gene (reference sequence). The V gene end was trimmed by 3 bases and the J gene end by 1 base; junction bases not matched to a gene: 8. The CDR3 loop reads CASSMVGGRRNTEAFF. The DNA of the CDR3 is TGTGCCAGTAGTATGGTAGGGGGCCGCAGGAACACTGAAGCTTTCTTT.

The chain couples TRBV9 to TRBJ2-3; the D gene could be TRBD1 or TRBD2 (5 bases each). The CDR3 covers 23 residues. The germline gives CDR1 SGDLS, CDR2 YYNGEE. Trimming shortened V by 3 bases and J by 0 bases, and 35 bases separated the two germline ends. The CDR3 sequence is CASSAHPSIGSGTRNPSTDTQYF. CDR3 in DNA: TGTGCCAGCAGCGCCCACCCCTCGATCGGATCGGGGACCCGGAACCCTAGCACAGATACGCAGTATTTT. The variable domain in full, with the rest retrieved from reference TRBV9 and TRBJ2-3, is DSGVTQTPKHLITATGQRVTLRCSPRSGDLSVYWYQQSLDQGLQFLIQYYNGEERAKGNILERFSAQQFPDLHSELNLSSLELGDSALYFCASSAHPSIGSGTRNPSTDTQYFGPGTRLTVL.

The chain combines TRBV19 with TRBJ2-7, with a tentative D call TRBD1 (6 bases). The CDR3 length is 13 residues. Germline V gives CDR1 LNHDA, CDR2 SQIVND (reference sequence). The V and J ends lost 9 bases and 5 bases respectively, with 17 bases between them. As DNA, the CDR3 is TGTGCCAGCGCAACCAATAGGGGGAACGAGCAGTACTTC. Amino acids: CASATNRGNEQYF.

CDR3 nucleotides: TGTGCCTTCTACAGAACGGCCGGGGGGGACTATGGCTACACCTTC. Translating it yields CAFYRTAGGDYGYTF. The gene calls are TRBV30 and TRBJ1-2; D is possibly TRBD1 (5 bases). Germline assignment: CDR1 GTSNPN and CDR2 SVGIG (reference sequence). The CDR3 consists of 15 residues. The ends were cut back, 7 bases at V and 3 bases at J, with 21 bases in the middle. Full variable domain (outside the CDR3, taken from reference TRBV30 and TRBJ1-2): SQTIHQWPATLVQPVGSPLSLECTVEGTSNPNLYWYRQAAGRGLQLLFYSVGIGQISSEVPQNLSASRPQDRQFILSSKKLLLSDSGFYLCAFYRTAGGDYGYTFGSGTRLTVV.

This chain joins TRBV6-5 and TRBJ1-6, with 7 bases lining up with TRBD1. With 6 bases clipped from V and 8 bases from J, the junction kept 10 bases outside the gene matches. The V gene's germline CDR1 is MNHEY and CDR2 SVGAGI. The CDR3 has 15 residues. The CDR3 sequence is CASRSAQGEYSPLHF. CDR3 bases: TGTGCCAGCAGAAGCGCCCAGGGGGAATATTCACCCCTCCACTTT.

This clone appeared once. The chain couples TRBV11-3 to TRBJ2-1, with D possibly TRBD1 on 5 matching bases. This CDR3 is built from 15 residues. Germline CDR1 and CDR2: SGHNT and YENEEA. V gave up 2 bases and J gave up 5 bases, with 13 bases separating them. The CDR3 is CASSLRGAINNEQFF. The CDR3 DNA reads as TGTGCCAGCAGCTTAAGGGGCGCAATCAACAATGAGCAGTTCTTC.

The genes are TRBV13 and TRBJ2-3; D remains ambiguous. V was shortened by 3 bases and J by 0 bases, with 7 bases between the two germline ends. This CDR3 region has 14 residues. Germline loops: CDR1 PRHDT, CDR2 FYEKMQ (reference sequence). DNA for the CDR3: TGTGCCAGCAGCTTGGACCTTAGCACAGATACGCAGTATTTT. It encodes CASSLDLSTDTQYF.

The CDR3 reads CARPFYEQYF. DNA for the CDR3: TGTGCCAGACCCTTCTACGAGCAGTACTTC. The chain uses TRBV6-5 and TRBJ2-7; D remains unclear. Germline-derived CDR1 and CDR2 are MNHEY and SVGAGI. Trimming removed 9 bases from V and 3 bases from J, with 6 bases in between. The CDR3 runs to 10 residues.

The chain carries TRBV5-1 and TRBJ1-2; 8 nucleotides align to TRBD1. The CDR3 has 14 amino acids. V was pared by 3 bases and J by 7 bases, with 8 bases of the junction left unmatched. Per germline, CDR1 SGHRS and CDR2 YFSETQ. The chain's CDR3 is CASSSGTGPSGYTF. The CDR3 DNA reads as TGCGCCAGCAGCTCCGGGACAGGTCCGAGTGGCTACACCTTC.

The CDR3 here is CASREDTNQPQHF. DNA of the CDR3: TGTGCCTCCCGGGAGGACACCAATCAGCCCCAGCATTTT. The chain couples TRBV6-1 to TRBJ1-5; a possible D gene is TRBD1 (5 bases). CDR1 MNHNS and CDR2 SASEGT come from the germline V gene. V shed 11 bases and J shed 3 bases, with 14 bases lying between them. The CDR3 sequence is 13 residues long.

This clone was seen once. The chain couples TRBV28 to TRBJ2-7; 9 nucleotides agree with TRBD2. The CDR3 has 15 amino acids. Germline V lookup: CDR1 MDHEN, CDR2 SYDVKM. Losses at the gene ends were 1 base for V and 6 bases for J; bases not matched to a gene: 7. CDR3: CASSLSSSGKAEQYF. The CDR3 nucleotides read TGTGCCAGCAGTTTATCCTCTAGCGGGAAGGCCGAGCAGTACTTC. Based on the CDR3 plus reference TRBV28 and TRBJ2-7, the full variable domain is DVKVTQSSRYLVKRTGEKVFLECVQDMDHENMFWYRQDPGLGLRLIYFSYDVKMKEKGDIPEGYSVSREKKERFSLILESASTNQTSMYLCASSLSSSGKAEQYFGPGTRLTVT.

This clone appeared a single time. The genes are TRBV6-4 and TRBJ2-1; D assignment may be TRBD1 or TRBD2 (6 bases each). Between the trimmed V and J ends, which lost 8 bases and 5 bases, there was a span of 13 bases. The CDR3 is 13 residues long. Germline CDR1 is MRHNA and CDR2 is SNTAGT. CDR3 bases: TGTGCCAGCGGAAGGGGGGCCCACAATGAGCAGTTCTTC. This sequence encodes CASGRGAHNEQFF.

This chain's CDR3 is CASRIGGAGNNSPLHF. CDR3 sequence (DNA): TGTGCCAGTAGGATTGGAGGGGCTGGTAATAATTCACCCCTCCACTTT. This sequence joins TRBV19 and TRBJ1-6, with D possibly TRBD1 on 5 matching bases. Per the germline V gene, CDR1 is LNHDA and CDR2 is SQIVND (reference sequence). CDR3 length equals 16 residues. Trimming stripped 6 bases from V and 5 bases from J, with 17 bases between.

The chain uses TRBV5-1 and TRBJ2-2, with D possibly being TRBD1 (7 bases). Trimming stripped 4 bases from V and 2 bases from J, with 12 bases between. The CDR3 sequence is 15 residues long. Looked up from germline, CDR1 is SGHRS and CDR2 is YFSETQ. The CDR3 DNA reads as TGCGCCAGCAGCGCTCAGGGGGGAAACACCGGGGAGCTGTTTTTT. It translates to CASSAQGGNTGELFF.

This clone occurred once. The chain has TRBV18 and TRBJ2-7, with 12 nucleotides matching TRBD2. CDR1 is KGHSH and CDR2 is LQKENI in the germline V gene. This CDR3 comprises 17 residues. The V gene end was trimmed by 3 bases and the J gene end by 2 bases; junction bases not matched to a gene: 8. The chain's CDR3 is CASSPFMLAGGPYEQYF. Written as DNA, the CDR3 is TGTGCCAGCTCACCTTTTATGCTAGCGGGAGGGCCCTACGAGCAGTACTTC.

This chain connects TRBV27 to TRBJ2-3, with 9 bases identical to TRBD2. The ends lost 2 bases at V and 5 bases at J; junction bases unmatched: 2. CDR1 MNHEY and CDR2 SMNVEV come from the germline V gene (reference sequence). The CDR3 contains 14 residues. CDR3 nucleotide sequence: TGTGCCAGCAGTTTAAGGCGGGGGGGAGATACGCAGTATTTT. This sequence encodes CASSLRRGGDTQYF.

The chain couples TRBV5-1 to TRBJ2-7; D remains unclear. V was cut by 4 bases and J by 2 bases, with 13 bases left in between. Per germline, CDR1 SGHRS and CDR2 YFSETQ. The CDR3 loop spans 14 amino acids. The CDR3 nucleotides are TGCGCCAGCAGCCCCGAGGTAGGTCCCTACGAGCAGTACTTC. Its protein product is CASSPEVGPYEQYF.

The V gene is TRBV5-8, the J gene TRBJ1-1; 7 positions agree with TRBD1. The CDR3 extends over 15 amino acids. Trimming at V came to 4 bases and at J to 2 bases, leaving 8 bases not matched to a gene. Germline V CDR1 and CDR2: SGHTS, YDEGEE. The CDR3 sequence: CASSLPGQPNTEAFF. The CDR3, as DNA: TGTGCCAGCAGCCTCCCGGGACAGCCTAACACTGAAGCTTTCTTT. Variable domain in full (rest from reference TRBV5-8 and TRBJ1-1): EAGVTQSPTHLIKTRGQQATLRCSPISGHTSVYWYQQALGLGLQFLLWYDEGEERNRGNFPPRFSGRQFPNYSSELNVNALELEDSALYLCASSLPGQPNTEAFFGQGTRLTVV.